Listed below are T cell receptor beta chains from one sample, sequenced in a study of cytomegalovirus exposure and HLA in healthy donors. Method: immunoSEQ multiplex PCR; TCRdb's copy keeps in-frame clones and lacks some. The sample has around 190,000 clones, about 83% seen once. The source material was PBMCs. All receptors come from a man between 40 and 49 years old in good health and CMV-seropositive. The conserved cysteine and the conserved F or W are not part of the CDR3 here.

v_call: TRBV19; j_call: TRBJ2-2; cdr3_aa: ASSHSGSTNTGELF
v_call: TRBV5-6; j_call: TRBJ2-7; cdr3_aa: ASSAGTSFFNEQY
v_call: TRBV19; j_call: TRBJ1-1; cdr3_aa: ASSIGTGVMNTEAF
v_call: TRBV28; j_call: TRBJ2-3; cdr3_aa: ASRWEGADTQY
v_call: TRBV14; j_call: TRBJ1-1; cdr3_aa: ASSHGTAKAF
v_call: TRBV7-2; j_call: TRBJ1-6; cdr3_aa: ASSLALTRGSSYNSPLH
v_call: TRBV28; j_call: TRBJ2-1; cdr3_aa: ASTSGASGAYNEQF
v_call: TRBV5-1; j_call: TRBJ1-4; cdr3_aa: ASSLEEGGNEKLF
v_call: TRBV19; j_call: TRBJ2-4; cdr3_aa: ASSILGLAGDDIQY
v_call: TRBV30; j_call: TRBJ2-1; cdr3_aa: AWSIRGINEQF
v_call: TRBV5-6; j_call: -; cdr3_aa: ASSLWDRVVYEQY
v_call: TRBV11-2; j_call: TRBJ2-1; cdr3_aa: ASNPGQTNEQF
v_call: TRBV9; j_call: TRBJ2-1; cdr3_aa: ASSVAGSRGWLAGGSSYNEQF
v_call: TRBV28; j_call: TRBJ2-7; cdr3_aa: ASRAGTGVRSSYEQY
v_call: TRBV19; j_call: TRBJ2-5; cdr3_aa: ASSSPGTSGPRTQY
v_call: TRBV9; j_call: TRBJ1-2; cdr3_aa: ASSVGRGGSYGYT
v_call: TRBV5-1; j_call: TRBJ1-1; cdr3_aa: ASSLQGQGTEAF
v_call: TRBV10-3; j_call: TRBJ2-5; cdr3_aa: APLGVAGDETQY
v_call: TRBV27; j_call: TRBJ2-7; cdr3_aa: ASSPSLGPYEQY
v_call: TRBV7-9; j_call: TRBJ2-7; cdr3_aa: SSSQGLAGAKAYEQY
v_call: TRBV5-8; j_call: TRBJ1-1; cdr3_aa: ASSSPADRGAF
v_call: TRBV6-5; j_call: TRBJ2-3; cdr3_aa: ASSRATSGTDTQY
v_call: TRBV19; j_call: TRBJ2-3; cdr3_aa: ASSPSQGPRRADTQY
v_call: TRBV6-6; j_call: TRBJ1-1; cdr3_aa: ASTPTGTEAF
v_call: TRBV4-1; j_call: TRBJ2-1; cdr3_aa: ASSQEVASGSNEQF
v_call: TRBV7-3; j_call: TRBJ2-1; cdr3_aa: ASSFSGYNEQF
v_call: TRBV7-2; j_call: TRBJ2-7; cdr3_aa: ASSLALAGGPLSYEQY
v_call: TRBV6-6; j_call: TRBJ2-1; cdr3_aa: ASSRGLAAVYNEQF
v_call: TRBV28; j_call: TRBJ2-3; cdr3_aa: ASSSPGSSTDTQY
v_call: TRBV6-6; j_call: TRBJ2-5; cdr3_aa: ASSLAKETQY
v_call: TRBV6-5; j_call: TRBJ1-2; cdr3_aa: ASSPGTGGGYT
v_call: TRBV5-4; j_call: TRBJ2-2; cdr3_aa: ASSPGQTNTGELF
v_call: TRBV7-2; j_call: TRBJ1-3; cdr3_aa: ASSLASGVSGNTIY
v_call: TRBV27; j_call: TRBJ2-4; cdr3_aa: ASSSRDRGKNIQY
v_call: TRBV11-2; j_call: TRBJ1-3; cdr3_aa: ASSPRGGVSGNTIY
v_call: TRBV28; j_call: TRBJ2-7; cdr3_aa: ASSLSLRIYEQY
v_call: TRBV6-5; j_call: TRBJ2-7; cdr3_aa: ASSPWGGGEQY
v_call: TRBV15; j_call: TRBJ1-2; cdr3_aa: ATSRATGTRNYGYT
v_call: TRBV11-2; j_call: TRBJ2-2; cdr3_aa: ASSLRGRGTGELF
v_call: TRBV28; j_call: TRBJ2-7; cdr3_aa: ASTTQGKYEQY
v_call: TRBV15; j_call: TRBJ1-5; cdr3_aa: ATSRDREINQPQH
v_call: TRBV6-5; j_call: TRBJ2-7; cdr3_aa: ASRRLSGSEEQY
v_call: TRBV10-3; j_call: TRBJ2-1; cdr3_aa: ATSATGTGNNEQF
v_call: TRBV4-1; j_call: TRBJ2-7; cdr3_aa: ASSRGAQTYEQY
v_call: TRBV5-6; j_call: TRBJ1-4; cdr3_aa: ASTKGQLNEKLF
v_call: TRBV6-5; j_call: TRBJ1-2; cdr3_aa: ASRPAMTGEHGYT
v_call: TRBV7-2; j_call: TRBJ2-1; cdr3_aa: ASSLGREPYNEQF
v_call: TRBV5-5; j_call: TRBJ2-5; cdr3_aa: ASSLAPGLAGSTQETQY
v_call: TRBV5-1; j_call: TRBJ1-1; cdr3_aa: ASSSDRKAF
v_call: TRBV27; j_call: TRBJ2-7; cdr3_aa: ASSTSFYSYEQY
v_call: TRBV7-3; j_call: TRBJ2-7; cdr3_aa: ASSLLAGGGEQY
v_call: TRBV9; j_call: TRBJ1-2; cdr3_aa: ASSVVSRPGNGYT
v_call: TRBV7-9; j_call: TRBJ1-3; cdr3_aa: SSQASGNTIY
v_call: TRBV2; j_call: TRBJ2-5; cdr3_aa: ASSFWTSGEETQY